Included here is one TCR beta chain sequence, with context. Its cognate antigen is unknown. The record originates from a study of OX40 agonist ivuxolimab in advanced cancers. Across the whole study: Partial responses were observed in three patients, of whom one had hepatocellular carcinoma and two had cutaneous melanoma. General study findings and limits: Some patients without response likewise showed low normalized clonal expansion. CD8+ T cells averaged more expanded clones than CD4+.

The assay was immunoSEQ multiplex PCR, and TCRdb's table has in-frame clones only and misses some. The data contain roughly 92,000 clones, less than 95% of them singletons. This specimen consisted of CD4+ or CD8+ T cells sorted from blood, obtained in a trial of the OX40 agonist ivuxolimab. The origin of this receptor is an adult with an advanced solid tumor such as melanoma, head and neck, liver or kidney cancer.

The CDR3 protein is CASSPGGGHGELFF. The CDR3, as DNA: TGTGCCAGCTCACCAGGAGGAGGGCACGGGGAGCTGTTTTTT. The chain employs TRBV18 and TRBJ2-2; D might be TRBD2 (6 bases). The CDR3 totals 14 residues. With 2 bases removed from V and 7 bases from J, the gap between germline ends came to 11 bases. From germline, CDR1 is KGHSH and CDR2 LQKENI.